The clone carrying this T cell receptor (beta chain) was observed a few times. Assay: immunoSEQ multiplex PCR; the TCRdb copy retains only in-frame clones and omits some. The table records about 210,000 clones, over 75% of them present only once. Participants came from about two dozen US areas, aged about 18 to 100 years. Participant-reported clinical history was the basis for cohort assignment. Two negative PCRs, clearance, or symptom resolution characterized the recovered Cohort 3 donors. The source of the sample is a study of blood T cell repertoires in COVID-19. For the study at large: Sample material is recorded as cDNA or gDNA derived from T cells, B-cell-depleted T cells, or PBMCs.

The J segment lost 5 bases and the V segment lost 6 bases, leaving 1 base of the junction unmatched. The CDR3 length is 12 residues. Germline CDR1 SEHNR, CDR2 FQNEAQ (reference sequence). Sequenced input: PBMCs or T cells enriched from blood (not recorded which). The chain combines TRBV7-9 with TRBJ2-7, with 10 bases lining up with TRBD1. This receptor was obtained from a man aged 35 to 55 who had recovered from COVID-19. CDR3 residues: CASRDRGHEQYF. In DNA form, the CDR3 reads TGTGCCAGCAGAGACAGGGGGCACGAGCAGTACTTC.